The clone carrying this T cell receptor beta chain occurred many times. Its specificity is not known. The data belong to a study of T cells in Graves' hyperthyroidism and ophthalmopathy. Overall study context: Before treatment of any kind, peripheral blood was taken at initial diagnosis.

J lost 4 bases, V lost 4 bases, and 13 bases had no gene match. This CDR3 is 17 amino acids long. Germline V gene lookup returns CDR1 SGDLS and CDR2 YYNGEE. Whole-study findings and limits: Expanded thyroid clonotypes (above 0.001) were mostly also found in blood. Separation of ophthalmopathy from stable hyperthyroidism was achieved by a 13 V-J model.

From RNA transcripts, TCR beta CDR3 regions were amplified. A first-round RT-PCR of the TCR CDR3 used the HTBI primer set. TCRdb itself ran the multiplex PCR reads through MiXCR, one entry per CDR3 protein. The sample carries hundreds of thousands of distinct CDR3 sequences, roughly 19% recorded once. Out of around 10 ml of fresh peripheral blood came the PBMCs. Sequenced: blood. V is TRBV9 and J is TRBJ1-2, with TRBD1 matching over 10 bases. The receptor's source is a man between 45 and 60 years old with Graves' ophthalmopathy. The DNA of the CDR3 is TGTGCCAGCAGCACTGGTAGCGGGACAGGGGATACCTATGGCTACACCTTC. Encoded protein: CASSTGSGTGDTYGYTF.